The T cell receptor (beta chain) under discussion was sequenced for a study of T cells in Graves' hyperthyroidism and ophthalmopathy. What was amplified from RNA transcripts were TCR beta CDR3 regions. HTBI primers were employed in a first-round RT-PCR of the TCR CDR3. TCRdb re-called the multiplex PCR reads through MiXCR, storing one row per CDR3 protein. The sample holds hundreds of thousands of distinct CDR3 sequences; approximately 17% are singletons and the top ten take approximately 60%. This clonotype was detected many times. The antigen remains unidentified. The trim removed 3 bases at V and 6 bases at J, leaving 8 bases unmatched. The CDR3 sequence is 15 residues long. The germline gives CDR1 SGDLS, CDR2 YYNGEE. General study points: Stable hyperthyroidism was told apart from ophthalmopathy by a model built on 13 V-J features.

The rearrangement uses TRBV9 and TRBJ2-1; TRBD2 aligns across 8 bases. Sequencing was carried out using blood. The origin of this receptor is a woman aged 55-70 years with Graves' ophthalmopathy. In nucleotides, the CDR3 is TGTGCCAGCAGCGGTATTAGCGGGGCTTCCAATGAGCAGTTCTTC. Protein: CASSGISGASNEQFF.